The sequence of this T cell receptor (beta chain) was determined in a study of blood T cell repertoires in COVID-19. About the study: Whether acute or convalescent, the COVID-19 samples came from the United States, Italy and Spain. T cells, B-cell-depleted T cells, or PBMCs supplied cDNA or gDNA.

Trimming left V 3 bases short and J 8 bases short, with 23 bases between. Germline V gene data show CDR1 as MGHRA and CDR2 as YSYEKL. This CDR3 spans 17 amino acids. Authors' analysis steps: Amplification with reference gene primers provided the estimates of nucleated cell counts. Produced via immunoSEQ multiplex PCR; TCRdb's table is partial and in-frame only. V and J calls plus clone size are reproduced from that table; the DNA served to infer D and trimming. The sample lists around 80,000 clones; approximately 78% were seen once. The clonotype was recovered from a human donor in a cohort sampled during active COVID-19. Material: peripheral blood. The V and J genes are TRBV4-1 and TRBJ2-1; weak D call: TRBD2 (6 bases). CDR3 amino acids: CASSQTGVGGVSDEQFF. CDR3 nucleotide sequence: TGCGCCAGCAGCCAGACCGGGGTCGGGGGTGTTTCCGATGAGCAGTTCTTC.